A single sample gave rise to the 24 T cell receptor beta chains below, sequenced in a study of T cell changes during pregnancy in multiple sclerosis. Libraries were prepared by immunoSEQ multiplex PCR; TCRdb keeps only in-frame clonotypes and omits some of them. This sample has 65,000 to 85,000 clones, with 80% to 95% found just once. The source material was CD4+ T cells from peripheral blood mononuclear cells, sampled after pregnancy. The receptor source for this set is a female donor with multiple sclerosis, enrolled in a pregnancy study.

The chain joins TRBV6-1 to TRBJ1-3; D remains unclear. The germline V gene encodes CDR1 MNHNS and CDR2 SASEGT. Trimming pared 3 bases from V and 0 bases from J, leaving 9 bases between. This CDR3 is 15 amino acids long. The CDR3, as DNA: TGTGCCAGCAGTGAGCCCCTTAGCTCTGGAAACACCATATATTTT. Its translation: CASSEPLSSGNTIYF.

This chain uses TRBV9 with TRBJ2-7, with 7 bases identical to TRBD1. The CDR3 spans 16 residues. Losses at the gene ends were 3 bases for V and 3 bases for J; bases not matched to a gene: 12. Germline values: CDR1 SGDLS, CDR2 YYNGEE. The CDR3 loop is CASSGYRGALLYEQYF. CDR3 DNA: TGTGCCAGCAGCGGTTACAGGGGCGCTCTCCTCTACGAGCAGTACTTC.

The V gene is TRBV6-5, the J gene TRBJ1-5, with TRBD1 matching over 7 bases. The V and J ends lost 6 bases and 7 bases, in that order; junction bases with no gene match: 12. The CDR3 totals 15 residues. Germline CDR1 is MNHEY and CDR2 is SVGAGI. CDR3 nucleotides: TGTGCCAGCAGCCCCCACAGGGGTCAGAAACAGCCCCAGCATTTT. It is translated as CASSPHRGQKQPQHF.

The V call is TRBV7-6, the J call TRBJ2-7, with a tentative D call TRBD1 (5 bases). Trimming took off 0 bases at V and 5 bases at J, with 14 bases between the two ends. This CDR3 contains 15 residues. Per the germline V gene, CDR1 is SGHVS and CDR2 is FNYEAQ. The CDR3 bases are TGTGCCAGCAGCTTAGCGTTGGGGCAGACCAACGAGCAGTACTTC. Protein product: CASSLALGQTNEQYF.

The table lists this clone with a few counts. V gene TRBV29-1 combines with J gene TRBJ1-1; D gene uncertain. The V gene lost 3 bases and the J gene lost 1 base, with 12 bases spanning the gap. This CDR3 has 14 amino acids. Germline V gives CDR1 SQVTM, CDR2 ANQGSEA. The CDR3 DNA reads TGCAGCGTTGATGCCGGCAGAGGGAACACTGAAGCTTTCTTT. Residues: CSVDAGRGNTEAFF.

This chain's CDR3 is CASSLLSSGPNNEQFF. CDR3 DNA: TGTGCCAGCAGCTTGTTATCTAGCGGGCCGAACAATGAGCAGTTCTTC. The chain uses TRBV7-6 and TRBJ2-1; 8 bases line up with TRBD2. The CDR3 consists of 16 residues. The V gene end was trimmed by 3 bases and the J gene end by 5 bases; junction bases not matched to a gene: 9. Germline CDR1 and CDR2: SGHVS and FNYEAQ.

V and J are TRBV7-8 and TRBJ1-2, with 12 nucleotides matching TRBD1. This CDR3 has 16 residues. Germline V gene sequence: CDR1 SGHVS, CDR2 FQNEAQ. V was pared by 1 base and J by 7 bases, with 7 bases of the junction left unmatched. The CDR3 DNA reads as TGTGCCAGCAGCTTAGGAGGGCGGGGACAGGGGGCTGGCTACACCTTC. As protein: CASSLGGRGQGAGYTF.

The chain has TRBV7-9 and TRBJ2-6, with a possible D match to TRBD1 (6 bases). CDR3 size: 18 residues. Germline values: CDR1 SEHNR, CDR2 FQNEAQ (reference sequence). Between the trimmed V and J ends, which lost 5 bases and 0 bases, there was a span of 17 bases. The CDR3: CASSQPAGVLSGANVLTF. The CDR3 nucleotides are TGTGCCAGCAGCCAACCCGCAGGGGTCCTCTCTGGGGCCAACGTCCTGACTTTC.

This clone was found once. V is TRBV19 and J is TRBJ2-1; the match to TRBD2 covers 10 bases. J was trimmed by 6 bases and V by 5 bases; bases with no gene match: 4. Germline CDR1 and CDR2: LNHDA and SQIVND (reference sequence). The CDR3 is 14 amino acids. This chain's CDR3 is CASSWGLALNEQFF. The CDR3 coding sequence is TGTGCCAGTAGTTGGGGACTAGCGCTCAATGAGCAGTTCTTC. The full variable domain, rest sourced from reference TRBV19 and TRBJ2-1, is DGGITQSPKYLFRKEGQNVTLSCEQNLNHDAMYWYRQDPGQGLRLIYYSQIVNDFQKGDIAEGYSVSREKKESFPLTVTSAQKNPTAFYLCASSWGLALNEQFFGPGTRLTVL.

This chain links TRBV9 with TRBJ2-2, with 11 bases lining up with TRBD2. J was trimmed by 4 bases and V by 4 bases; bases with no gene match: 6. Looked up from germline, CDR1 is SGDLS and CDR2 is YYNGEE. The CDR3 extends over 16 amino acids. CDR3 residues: CASSPGTSGSTGELFF. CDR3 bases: TGTGCCAGCAGCCCAGGGACTAGCGGATCCACCGGGGAGCTGTTTTTT.

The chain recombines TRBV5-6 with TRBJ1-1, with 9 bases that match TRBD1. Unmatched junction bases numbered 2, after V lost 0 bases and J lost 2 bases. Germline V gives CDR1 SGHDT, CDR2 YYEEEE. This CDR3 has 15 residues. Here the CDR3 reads CASSLAGQGNTEAFF. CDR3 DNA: TGTGCCAGCAGCTTGGCGGGACAGGGTAACACTGAAGCTTTCTTT.

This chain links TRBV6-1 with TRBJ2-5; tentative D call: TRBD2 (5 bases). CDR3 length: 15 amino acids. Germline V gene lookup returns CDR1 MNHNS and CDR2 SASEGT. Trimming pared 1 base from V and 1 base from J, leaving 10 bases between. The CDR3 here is CASSEGDLAQETQYF. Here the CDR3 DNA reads TGTGCCAGCAGTGAAGGCGATCTAGCCCAAGAGACCCAGTACTTC.

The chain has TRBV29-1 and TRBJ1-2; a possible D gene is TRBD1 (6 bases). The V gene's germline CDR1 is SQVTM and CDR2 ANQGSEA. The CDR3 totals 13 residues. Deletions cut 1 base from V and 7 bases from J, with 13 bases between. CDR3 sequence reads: CSVEVQQGRGYTF. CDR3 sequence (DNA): TGCAGCGTTGAAGTCCAACAGGGACGTGGCTACACCTTC.

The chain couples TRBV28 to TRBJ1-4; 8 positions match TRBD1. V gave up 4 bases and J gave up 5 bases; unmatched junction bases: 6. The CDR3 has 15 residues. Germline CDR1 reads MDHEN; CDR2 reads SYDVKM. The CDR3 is CASSSLRTGNEKLFF. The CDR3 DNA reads TGTGCCAGCAGTTCCCTTAGGACAGGGAATGAAAAACTGTTTTTT.

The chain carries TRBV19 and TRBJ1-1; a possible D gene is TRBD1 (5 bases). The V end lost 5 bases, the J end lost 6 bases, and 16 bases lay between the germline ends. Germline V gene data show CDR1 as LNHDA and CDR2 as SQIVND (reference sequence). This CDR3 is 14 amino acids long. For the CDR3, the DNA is TGTGCCAGTAGTCTCCGGCGGGGCGCGGCTGAAGCTTTCTTT. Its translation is CASSLRRGAAEAFF.

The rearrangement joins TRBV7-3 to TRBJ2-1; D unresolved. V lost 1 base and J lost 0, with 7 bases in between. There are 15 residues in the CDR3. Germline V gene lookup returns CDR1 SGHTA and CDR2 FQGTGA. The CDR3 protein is CASSLSRSSYNEQFF. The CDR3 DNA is TGTGCCAGCAGCTTAAGTAGGAGCTCCTACAATGAGCAGTTCTTC.

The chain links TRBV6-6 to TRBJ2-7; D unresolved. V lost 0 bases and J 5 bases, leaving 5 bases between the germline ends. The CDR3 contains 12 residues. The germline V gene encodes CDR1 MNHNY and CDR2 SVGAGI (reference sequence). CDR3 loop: CASSYSPDEQYF. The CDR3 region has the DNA TGTGCCAGCAGTTACTCGCCGGACGAGCAGTACTTC.

CDR3 sequence: CASSGTTAYEQYF. CDR3 bases: TGTGCCAGCAGTGGGACAACAGCCTACGAGCAGTACTTC. The V gene is TRBV6-1, the J gene TRBJ2-7; D might be TRBD1 (5 bases). This CDR3 is built from 13 residues. Trimming removed 4 bases at V and 2 bases at J, with 9 bases between. Germline lookup yields CDR1 MNHNS and CDR2 SASEGT.

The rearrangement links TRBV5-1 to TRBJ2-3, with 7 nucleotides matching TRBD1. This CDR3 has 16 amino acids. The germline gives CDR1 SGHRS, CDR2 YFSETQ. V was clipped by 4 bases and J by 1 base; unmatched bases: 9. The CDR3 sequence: CASSLRTGVCTDTQYF. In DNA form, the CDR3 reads TGCGCCAGCAGCCTACGAACAGGGGTCTGCACAGATACGCAGTATTTT.

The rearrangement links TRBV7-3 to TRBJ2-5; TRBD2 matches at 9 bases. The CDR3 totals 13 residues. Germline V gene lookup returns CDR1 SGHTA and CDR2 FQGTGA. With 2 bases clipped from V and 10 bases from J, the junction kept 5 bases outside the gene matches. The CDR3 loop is CASSLYARGGQYF. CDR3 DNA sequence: TGTGCCAGCAGCTTATATGCGCGGGGGGGCCAGTACTTC.

CDR3 amino acids: CASSRRLAPHEQYF. The CDR3 DNA sequence: TGTGCCAGCAGCCGTCGACTAGCGCCCCACGAGCAGTACTTC. The chain joins TRBV5-6 to TRBJ2-7; 8 bases fit TRBD2. Germline V gene sequence: CDR1 SGHDT, CDR2 YYEEEE. There are 14 residues in the CDR3. With V trimmed by 4 bases and J by 5 bases, 8 bases remained unmatched.

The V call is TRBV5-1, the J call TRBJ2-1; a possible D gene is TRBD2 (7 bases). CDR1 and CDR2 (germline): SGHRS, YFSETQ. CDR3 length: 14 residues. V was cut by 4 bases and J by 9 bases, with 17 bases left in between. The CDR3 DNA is TGCGCCAGCAGCCAAGGAGGGAGGGGGTTTGAGCAGTTCTTC. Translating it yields CASSQGGRGFEQFF.

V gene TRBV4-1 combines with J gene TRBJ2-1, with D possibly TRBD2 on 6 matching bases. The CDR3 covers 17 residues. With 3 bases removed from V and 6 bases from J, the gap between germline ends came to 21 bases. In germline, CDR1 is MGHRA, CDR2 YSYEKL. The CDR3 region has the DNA TGCGCCAGCAGCCATAGCGGACGGGAGCGACTACGCAATGAGCAGTTCTTC. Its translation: CASSHSGRERLRNEQFF.

DNA of the CDR3: TGCAGCGGTGGAGCAGTCACTGAAGCTTTCTTT. The encoded protein is CSGGAVTEAFF. The chain carries TRBV29-1 and TRBJ1-1; no reliable D call. The V and J ends lost 7 bases and 4 bases respectively, with 10 bases between them. This CDR3 has 11 amino acids. The germline CDR1 and CDR2 sequences are SQVTM and ANQGSEA.